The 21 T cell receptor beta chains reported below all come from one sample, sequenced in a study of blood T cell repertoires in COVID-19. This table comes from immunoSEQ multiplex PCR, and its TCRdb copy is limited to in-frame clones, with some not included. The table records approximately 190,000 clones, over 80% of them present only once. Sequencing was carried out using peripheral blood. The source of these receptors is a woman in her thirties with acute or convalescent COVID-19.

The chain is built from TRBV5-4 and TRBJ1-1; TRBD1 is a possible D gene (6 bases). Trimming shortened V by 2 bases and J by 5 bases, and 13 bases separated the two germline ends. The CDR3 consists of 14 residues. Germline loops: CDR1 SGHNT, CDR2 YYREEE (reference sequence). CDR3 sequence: CASSFGGALTEAFF. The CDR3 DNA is TGTGCCAGCAGCTTCGGGGGGGCGCTTACTGAAGCTTTCTTT.

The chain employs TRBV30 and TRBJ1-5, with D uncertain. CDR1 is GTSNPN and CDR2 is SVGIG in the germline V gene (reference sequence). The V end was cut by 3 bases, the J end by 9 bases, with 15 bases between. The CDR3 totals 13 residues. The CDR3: CAWSAGAKWPQHF. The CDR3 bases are TGTGCCTGGAGCGCGGGTGCCAAGTGGCCCCAGCATTTT.

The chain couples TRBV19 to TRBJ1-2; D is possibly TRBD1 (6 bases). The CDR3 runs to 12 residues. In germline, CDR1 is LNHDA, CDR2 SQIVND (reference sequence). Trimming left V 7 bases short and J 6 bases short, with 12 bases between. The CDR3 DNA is TGTGCCAGTACCCAAACAGGGAATGGCTACACCTTC. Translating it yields CASTQTGNGYTF.

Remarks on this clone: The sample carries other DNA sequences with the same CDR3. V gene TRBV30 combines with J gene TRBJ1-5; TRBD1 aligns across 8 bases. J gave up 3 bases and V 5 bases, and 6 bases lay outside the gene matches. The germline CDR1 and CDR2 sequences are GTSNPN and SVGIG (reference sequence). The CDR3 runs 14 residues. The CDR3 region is CAWSRQGNNQPQHF. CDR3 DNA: TGTGCCTGGTCCCGACAGGGGAACAATCAGCCCCAGCATTTT.

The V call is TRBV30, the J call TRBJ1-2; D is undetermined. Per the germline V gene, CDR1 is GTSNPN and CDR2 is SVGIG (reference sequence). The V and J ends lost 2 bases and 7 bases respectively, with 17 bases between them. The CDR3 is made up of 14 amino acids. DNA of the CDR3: TGTGCCTGGAGTCACCCCCTCGGTCCGGGTGGCTACACCTTC. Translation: CAWSHPLGPGGYTF.

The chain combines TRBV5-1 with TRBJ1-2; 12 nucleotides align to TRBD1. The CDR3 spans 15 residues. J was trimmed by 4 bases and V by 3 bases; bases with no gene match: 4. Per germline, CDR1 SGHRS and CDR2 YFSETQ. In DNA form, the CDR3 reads TGCGCCAGCAGCTCGGTGGGACAGGGGGCCTATGGCTACACCTTC. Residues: CASSSVGQGAYGYTF. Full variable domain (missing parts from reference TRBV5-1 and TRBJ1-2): KAGVTQTPRYLIKTRGQQVTLSCSPISGHRSVSWYQQTPGQGLQFLFEYFSETQRNKGNFPGRFSGRQFSNSRSEMNVSTLELGDSALYLCASSSVGQGAYGYTFGSGTRLTVV.

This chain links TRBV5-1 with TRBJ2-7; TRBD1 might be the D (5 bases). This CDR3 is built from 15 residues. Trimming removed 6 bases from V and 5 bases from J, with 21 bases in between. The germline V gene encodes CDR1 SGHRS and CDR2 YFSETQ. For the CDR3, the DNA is TGCGCCAGCACCCACCGACTGACAGACGGAGACGAGCAGTACTTC. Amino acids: CASTHRLTDGDEQYF.

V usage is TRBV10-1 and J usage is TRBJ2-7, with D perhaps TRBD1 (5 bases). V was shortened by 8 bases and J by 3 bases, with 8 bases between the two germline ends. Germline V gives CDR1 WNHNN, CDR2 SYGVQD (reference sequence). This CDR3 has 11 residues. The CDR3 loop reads CASGDSYEQYF. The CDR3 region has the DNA TGCGCCAGCGGAGACAGCTACGAGCAGTACTTC.

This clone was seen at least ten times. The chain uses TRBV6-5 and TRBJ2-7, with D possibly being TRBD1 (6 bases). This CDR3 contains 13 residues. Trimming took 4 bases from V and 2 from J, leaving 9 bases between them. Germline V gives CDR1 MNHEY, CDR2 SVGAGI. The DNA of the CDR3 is TGTGCCAGCAGTTCCCGGGACACCTACGAGCAGTACTTC. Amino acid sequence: CASSSRDTYEQYF.

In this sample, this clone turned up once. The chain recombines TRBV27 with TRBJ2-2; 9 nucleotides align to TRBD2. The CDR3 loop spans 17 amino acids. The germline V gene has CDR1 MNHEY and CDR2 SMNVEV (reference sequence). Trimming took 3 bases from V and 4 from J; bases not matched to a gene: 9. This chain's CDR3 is CASSFRGGTSSTGELFF. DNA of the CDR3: TGTGCCAGCAGTTTCAGAGGTGGGACTAGCTCCACCGGGGAGCTGTTTTTT.

CDR3 residues: CATNNGGWSLYGYTF. CDR3 coding DNA: TGTGCCACCAACAATGGGGGGTGGTCCCTCTATGGCTACACCTTC. The rearrangement joins TRBV2 to TRBJ1-2, with TRBD1 as a possible D gene (5 bases). The ends were cut back, 10 bases at V and 4 bases at J, with 22 bases in the middle. The length of the CDR3 is 15 residues. Per the germline V gene, CDR1 is SNHLY and CDR2 is FYNNEI.

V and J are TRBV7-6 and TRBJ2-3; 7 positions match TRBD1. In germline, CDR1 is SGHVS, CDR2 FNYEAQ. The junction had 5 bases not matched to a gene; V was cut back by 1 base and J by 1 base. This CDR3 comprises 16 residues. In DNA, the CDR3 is TGTGCCAGCAGCTTAGTACGACAGGGCGGCACAGATACGCAGTATTTT. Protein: CASSLVRQGGTDTQYF.

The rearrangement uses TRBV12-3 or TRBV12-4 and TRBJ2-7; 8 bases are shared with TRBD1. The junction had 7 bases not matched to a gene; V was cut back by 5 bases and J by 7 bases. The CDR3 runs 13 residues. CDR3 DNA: TGTGCCAGCAGTACAGGGACAGGTATTGAGCAGTACTTC. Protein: CASSTGTGIEQYF.

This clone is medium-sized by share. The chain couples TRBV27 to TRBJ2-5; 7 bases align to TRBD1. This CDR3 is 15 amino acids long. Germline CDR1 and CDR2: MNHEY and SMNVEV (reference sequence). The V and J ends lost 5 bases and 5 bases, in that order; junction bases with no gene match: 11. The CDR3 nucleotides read TGTGCCAGCAGTCTCTCGGGACAGTTGAGGGAGACCCAGTACTTC. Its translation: CASSLSGQLRETQYF.

In DNA form, the CDR3 reads TGTGCCAGCAGCTTGGAGAGTTGGGAGACCCAGTACTTC. This translates into CASSLESWETQYF. The chain uses TRBV5-5 and TRBJ2-5; D uncertain. The V end was cut by 0 bases, the J end by 5 bases, with 8 bases between. CDR3 size: 13 residues. Germline loops: CDR1 SGHKS, CDR2 YYEKEE (reference sequence). Complete variable domain (other parts from reference TRBV5-5 and TRBJ2-5): DAGVTQSPTHLIKTRGQQVTLRCSPISGHKSVSWYQQVLGQGPQFIFQYYEKEERGRGNFPDRFSARQFPNYSSELNVNALLLGDSALYLCASSLESWETQYFGPGTRLLVL.

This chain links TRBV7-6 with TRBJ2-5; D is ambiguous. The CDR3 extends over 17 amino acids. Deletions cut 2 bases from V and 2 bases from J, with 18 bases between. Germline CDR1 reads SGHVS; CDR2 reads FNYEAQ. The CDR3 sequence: CASSLPRRLTPQETQYF. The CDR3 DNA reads TGTGCCAGCAGCTTACCTAGGAGACTCACCCCTCAAGAGACCCAGTACTTC.

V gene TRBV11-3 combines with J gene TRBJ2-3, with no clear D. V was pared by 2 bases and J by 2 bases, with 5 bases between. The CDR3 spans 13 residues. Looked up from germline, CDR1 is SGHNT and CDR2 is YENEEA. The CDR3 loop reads CASSLPNTDTQYF. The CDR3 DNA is TGTGCCAGCAGCTTACCCAACACAGATACGCAGTATTTT.

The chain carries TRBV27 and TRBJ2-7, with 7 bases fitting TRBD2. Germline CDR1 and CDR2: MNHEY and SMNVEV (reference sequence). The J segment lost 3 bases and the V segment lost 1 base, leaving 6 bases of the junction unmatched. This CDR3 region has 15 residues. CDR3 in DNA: TGTGCCAGCAGTTTATTCGGGAGGTCTCGCTACGAGCAGTACTTC. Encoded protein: CASSLFGRSRYEQYF.

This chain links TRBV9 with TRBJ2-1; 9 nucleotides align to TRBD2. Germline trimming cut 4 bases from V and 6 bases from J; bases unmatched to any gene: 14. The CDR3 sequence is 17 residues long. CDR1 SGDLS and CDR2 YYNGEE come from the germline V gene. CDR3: CASSQRLATSGRNEQFF. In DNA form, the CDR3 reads TGTGCCAGCAGCCAGAGGCTCGCGACTAGCGGACGCAATGAGCAGTTCTTC.

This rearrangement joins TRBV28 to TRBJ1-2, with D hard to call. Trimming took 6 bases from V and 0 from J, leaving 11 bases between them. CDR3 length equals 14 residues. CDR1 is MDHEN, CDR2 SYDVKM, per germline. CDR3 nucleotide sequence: TGTGCCAGCAGATTACCAACGGCTAACTATGGCTACACCTTC. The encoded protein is CASRLPTANYGYTF.

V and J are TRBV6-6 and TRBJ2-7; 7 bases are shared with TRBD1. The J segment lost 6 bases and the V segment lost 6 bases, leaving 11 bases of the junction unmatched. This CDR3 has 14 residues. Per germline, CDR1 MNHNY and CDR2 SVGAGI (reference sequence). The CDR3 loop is CASRSQGLSTEQYF. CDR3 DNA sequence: TGTGCCAGCAGATCACAGGGGCTGAGTACCGAGCAGTACTTC.